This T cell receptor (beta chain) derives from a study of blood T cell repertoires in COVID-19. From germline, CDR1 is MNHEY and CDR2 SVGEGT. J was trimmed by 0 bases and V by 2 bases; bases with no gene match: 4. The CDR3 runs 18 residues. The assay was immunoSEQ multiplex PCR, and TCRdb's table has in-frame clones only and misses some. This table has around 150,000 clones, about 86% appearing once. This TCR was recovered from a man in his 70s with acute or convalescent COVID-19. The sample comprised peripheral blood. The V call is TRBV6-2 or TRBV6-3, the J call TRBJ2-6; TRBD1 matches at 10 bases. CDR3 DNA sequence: TGTGCCAGCAGTTACCGGACAGGGGGTTTCTCTGGGGCCAACGTCCTGACTTTC. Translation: CASSYRTGGFSGANVLTF.